This T cell receptor beta chain originates from a study of shared clonotypes between healthy human individuals. In this sample, this clone turned up once. Here immunoSEQ multiplex PCR was the method, and the copy in TCRdb shows in-frame clones only, minus some. The table shows 1.4 million to 1.5 million clones, with roughly 95% occurring only once. This TCR was recovered from a man aged 25 to 45 in good health. Sequencing was done on a sample of naive CD4+ T cells sorted from blood. Sample subset: CD45RA+ positively selected.

Here the CDR3 DNA reads TGTGCCAGCAGTTTAGTAGGGGCCCCTTACACAGATACGCAGTATTTT. This gives the protein CASSLVGAPYTDTQYF. The V and J genes are TRBV28 and TRBJ2-3; perhaps TRBD1 as D (5 bases). This CDR3 has 16 residues. With 2 bases removed from V and 2 bases from J, the gap between germline ends came to 14 bases. Germline V gene sequence: CDR1 MDHEN, CDR2 SYDVKM.